The rows below give T cell receptor beta chains drawn from one sample of a study of CD8 T cells in ankylosing spondylitis. TCRdb re-derived calls from the 5' RACE reads in MiXCR, one entry per CDR3 protein. The table includes roughly 700,000 distinct CDR3 sequences, roughly 19% detected once. Sequenced material: blood, either unsorted or a sorted T cell fraction (not recorded which). The receptor set was obtained from a male donor with ankylosing spondylitis. The CDR3 runs from the conserved cysteine through the conserved F or W. The D gene is left open where the match is weak. Clone size is stated in some rows and not others, as once, few, many or a class when expanded.

D	V	size	J	CDR3	DNA
NA	TRBV12-3/TRBV12-4	NA	TRBJ2-7	CASSLALPWDDPYEQYF	TGTGCCAGCAGTTTAGCACTCCCCTGGGATGATCCCTACGAGCAGTACTTC
NA	TRBV6-5	many	TRBJ2-7	CASSYTGYEQYF	TGTGCCAGCAGTTACACCGGCTACGAGCAGTACTTC
NA	TRBV6-2/TRBV6-3	NA	TRBJ2-7	CASSPLAYEQYF	TGTGCCAGCAGCCCCCTCGCCTACGAGCAGTACTTC
NA	TRBV29-1	NA	TRBJ2-1	CSGQEYNEQFF	TGCAGCGGTCAGGAGTACAATGAGCAGTTCTTC
NA	TRBV5-1	NA	TRBJ2-1	CASSSMDPTNEQFF	TGCGCCAGCAGCTCGATGGACCCGACCAATGAGCAGTTCTTC
NA	TRBV6-1	NA	TRBJ1-5	CASSEPPRGKHQPQHF	TGTGCCAGCAGTGAACCCCCAAGAGGGAAACATCAGCCCCAGCATTTT
NA	TRBV6-5	few	TRBJ1-1	CASSYTGRGSNTEAFF	TGTGCCAGCAGTTACACGGGGCGGGGGTCGAACACTGAAGCTTTCTTT
NA	TRBV4-2	NA	TRBJ1-2	CASSQAPTGYGYTF	TGTGCCAGCAGCCAGGCCCCGACAGGCTATGGCTACACCTTC
NA	TRBV20-1	few	TRBJ2-1	CSAPRLSSNEQFF	TGCAGTGCCCCCCGCCTCAGCTCCAATGAGCAGTTCTTC
TRBD1	TRBV29-1	few	TRBJ2-2	CSVRQGFGELFF	TGCAGCGTCCGACAGGGGTTCGGGGAGCTGTTTTTT
NA	TRBV2	NA	TRBJ1-5	CASKQPYSNQPQHF	TGTGCCAGCAAGCAGCCTTATAGCAATCAGCCCCAGCATTTT
NA	TRBV30	few	TRBJ1-4	CAWGSWGGGEKLFF	TGTGCCTGGGGGTCGTGGGGCGGAGGGGAAAAACTGTTTTTT
NA	TRBV6-5	few	TRBJ1-4	CASSSLLVPTTNEKLFF	TGTGCCAGCAGTTCCCTACTCGTTCCCACAACTAATGAAAAACTGTTTTTT
TRBD1	TRBV20-1	NA	TRBJ1-5	CSAPKDRVLTSNQPQHF	TGCAGTGCTCCGAAGGACAGGGTCTTAACTAGCAATCAGCCCCAGCATTTT
NA	TRBV6-2/TRBV6-3	NA	TRBJ1-5	CASSYSSINQPQHF	TGTGCCAGCAGTTACTCGAGCATAAATCAGCCCCAGCATTTT
NA	TRBV7-9	few	TRBJ1-2	CASSPQDWSVYGYTF	TGTGCCAGCAGCCCACAGGACTGGTCTGTCTATGGCTACACCTTC
NA	TRBV6-1	NA	TRBJ2-3	CASSDQSGASTDTQYF	TGTGCCAGCAGTGATCAAAGCGGTGCTAGCACAGATACGCAGTATTTT
NA	TRBV5-1	NA	TRBJ1-6	CASSLSGPGNNSPLHF	TGCGCCAGCAGCTTGAGCGGCCCGGGAAACAATTCACCCCTCCACTTT
TRBD2	TRBV12-3/TRBV12-4	once	TRBJ2-1	CASNIGLALDNEQFF	TGTGCCAGCAACATAGGACTAGCGTTGGACAATGAGCAGTTCTTC
NA	TRBV27	few	TRBJ1-2	CASSFGPDNGYTF	TGTGCCAGCAGTTTTGGGCCAGACAATGGCTACACCTTC
NA	TRBV5-1	NA	TRBJ2-7	CASTPGAGATGDEQYF	TGCGCCAGCACCCCAGGTGCGGGGGCCACTGGAGACGAGCAGTACTTC
NA	TRBV11-2	NA	TRBJ1-4	CASSLLAGINEKLFF	TGTGCCAGCAGCCTCTTGGCTGGGATAAATGAAAAACTGTTTTTT
TRBD1	TRBV5-1	many	TRBJ2-7	CASSGGSGQGIIDEQYF	TGCGCCAGCAGCGGGGGATCCGGACAGGGAATTATCGACGAGCAGTACTTC
TRBD2	TRBV20-1	NA	TRBJ2-1	CSAPSRTSGKGFYNEQFF	TGCAGTGCTCCGAGCAGGACTAGCGGGAAGGGTTTCTACAATGAGCAGTTCTTC
NA	TRBV2	few	TRBJ2-7	CASSENTEQYF	TGTGCCAGCAGTGAGAATACCGAGCAGTACTTC
TRBD2	TRBV29-1	many	TRBJ2-1	CRRLAGGPDEQFF	TGCAGGAGACTAGCGGGGGGGCCCGATGAGCAGTTCTTC
NA	TRBV3-1	many	TRBJ2-7	CASSPLGTYEQYF	TGTGCCAGCAGCCCTCTGGGTACCTACGAGCAGTACTTC
NA	TRBV5-1	NA	TRBJ2-6	CASTAGPGANVLTF	TGCGCCAGCACCGCTGGCCCTGGGGCCAACGTCCTGACTTTC
NA	TRBV5-6	few	TRBJ1-1	CASSLAQSLLTEAFF	TGTGCCAGCAGCTTGGCGCAGAGTTTGCTCACTGAAGCTTTCTTT
NA	TRBV4-3	many	TRBJ2-1	CASSQTVAEYNEQFF	TGCGCCAGCAGCCAAACAGTAGCGGAGTACAATGAGCAGTTCTTC
NA	TRBV18	NA	TRBJ1-5	CASSTVNQPQHF	TGTGCCAGCTCGACAGTAAATCAGCCCCAGCATTTT
TRBD1	TRBV20-1	NA	TRBJ2-1	CSAEDRGQYNEQFF	TGCAGTGCAGAGGACAGGGGGCAGTACAATGAGCAGTTCTTC
TRBD1	TRBV20-1	NA	TRBJ1-1	CSARRTGGFEAFF	TGCAGTGCTAGGAGGACAGGGGGTTTTGAAGCTTTCTTT
TRBD1	TRBV5-1	NA	TRBJ2-7	CASSPPGQYEQYF	TGCGCCAGCAGCCCCCCGGGACAGTACGAGCAGTACTTC
TRBD2	TRBV5-1	few	TRBJ2-7	CASSWASGGFYEQYF	TGCGCCAGCAGCTGGGCTAGCGGGGGCTTTTACGAGCAGTACTTC
NA	TRBV12-3/TRBV12-4	many	TRBJ1-5	CASRYQSGPQHF	TGTGCCAGCCGGTATCAATCAGGCCCCCAGCATTTT
NA	TRBV5-1	many	TRBJ2-7	CASRPPGRSYEQYF	TGCGCCAGCAGACCGCCAGGGCGATCCTACGAGCAGTACTTC
NA	TRBV5-1	NA	TRBJ1-3	CASSPEGLGGTIYF	TGCGCCAGCAGCCCCGAGGGCCTAGGCGGCACCATATATTTT
NA	TRBV5-1	NA	TRBJ2-3	CASSLEMSTDTQYF	TGCGCCAGCAGCTTGGAAATGAGCACAGATACGCAGTATTTT
TRBD1	TRBV28	few	TRBJ2-1	CASRLWGQGAQGQFF	TGTGCCAGCAGGCTGTGGGGACAGGGGGCCCAGGGGCAGTTCTTC
NA	TRBV30	NA	TRBJ1-1	CAWNKETEAFF	TGTGCCTGGAACAAGGAGACTGAAGCTTTCTTT
TRBD2	TRBV4-3	few	TRBJ2-3	CASSQVYYTPGTSGRDTQYF	TGCGCCAGCAGCCAAGTCTATTATACCCCCGGGACTAGCGGGAGGGATACGCAGTATTTT
TRBD2	TRBV5-1	NA	TRBJ2-7	CASSLDISGDTYEQYF	TGCGCCAGCAGCTTGGATATTAGCGGGGACACCTACGAGCAGTACTTC
NA	TRBV7-2	NA	TRBJ1-4	CASSFRRGDEKLFF	TGTGCCAGCAGCTTTAGGAGGGGCGACGAAAAACTGTTTTTT
NA	TRBV2	few	TRBJ1-1	CASSGENTEAFF	TGTGCCAGCTCGGGCGAGAACACTGAAGCTTTCTTT